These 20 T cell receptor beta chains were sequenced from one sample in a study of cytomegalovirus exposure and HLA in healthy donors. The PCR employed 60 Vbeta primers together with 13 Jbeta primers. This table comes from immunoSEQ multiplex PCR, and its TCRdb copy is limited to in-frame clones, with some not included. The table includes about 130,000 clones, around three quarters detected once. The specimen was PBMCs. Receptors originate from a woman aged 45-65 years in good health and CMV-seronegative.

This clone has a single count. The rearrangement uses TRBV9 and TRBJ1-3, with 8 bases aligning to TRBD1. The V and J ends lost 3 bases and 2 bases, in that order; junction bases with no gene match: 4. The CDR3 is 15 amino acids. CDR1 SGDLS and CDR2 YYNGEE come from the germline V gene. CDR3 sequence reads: CASSATTGAGNTIYF. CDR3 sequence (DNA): TGTGCCAGCAGCGCAACGACAGGGGCTGGAAACACCATATATTTT.

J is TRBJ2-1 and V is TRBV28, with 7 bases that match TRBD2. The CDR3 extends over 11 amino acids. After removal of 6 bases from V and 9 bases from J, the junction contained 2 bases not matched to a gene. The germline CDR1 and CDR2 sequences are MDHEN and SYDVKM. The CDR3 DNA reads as TGTGCCAGCAGCCCGGGGGGTGAGCAGTTCTTC. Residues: CASSPGGEQFF.

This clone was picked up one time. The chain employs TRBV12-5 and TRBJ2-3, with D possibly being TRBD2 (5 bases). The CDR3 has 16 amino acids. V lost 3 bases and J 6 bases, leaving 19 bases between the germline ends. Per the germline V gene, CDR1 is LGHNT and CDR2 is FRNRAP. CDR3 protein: CASGFSPEGTLDTQYF. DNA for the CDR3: TGTGCTAGTGGTTTTAGCCCCGAGGGCACCTTGGATACGCAGTATTTT.

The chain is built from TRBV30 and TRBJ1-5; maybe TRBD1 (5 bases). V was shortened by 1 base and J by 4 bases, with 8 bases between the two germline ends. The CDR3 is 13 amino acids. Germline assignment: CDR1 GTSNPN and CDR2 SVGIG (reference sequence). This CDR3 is CAWSGTSNQPQHF. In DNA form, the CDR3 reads TGTGCCTGGAGTGGGACATCAAATCAGCCCCAGCATTTT.

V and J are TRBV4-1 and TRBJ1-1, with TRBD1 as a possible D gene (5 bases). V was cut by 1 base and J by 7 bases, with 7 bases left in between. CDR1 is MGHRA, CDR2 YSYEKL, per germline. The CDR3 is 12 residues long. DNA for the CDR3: TGCGCCAGCAGCCAAGGGGGCCTTGAAGCTTTCTTT. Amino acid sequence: CASSQGGLEAFF.

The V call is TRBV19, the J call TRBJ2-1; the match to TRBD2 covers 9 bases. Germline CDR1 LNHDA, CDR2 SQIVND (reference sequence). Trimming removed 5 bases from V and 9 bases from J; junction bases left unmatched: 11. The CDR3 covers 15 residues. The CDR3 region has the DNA TGTGCCAGTAGTCTAATTAGCGGGAGTCCCGCTGAGCAGTTCTTC. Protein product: CASSLISGSPAEQFF.

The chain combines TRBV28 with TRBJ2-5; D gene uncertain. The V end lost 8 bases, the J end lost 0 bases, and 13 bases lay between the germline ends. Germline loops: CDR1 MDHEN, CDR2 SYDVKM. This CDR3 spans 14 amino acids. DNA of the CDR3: TGTGCCAGCTCCCCCGCTAGGTACCAAGAGACCCAGTACTTC. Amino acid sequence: CASSPARYQETQYF.

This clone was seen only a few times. CDR3 nucleotide sequence: TGTGCCAGCAGTTCAGGACAGGTCTCTGGAAACACCATATATTTT. It specifies CASSSGQVSGNTIYF. V gene TRBV28 combines with J gene TRBJ1-3; 7 bases are a match to TRBD1. The ends lost 4 bases at V and 0 bases at J; junction bases unmatched: 3. CDR3 size: 15 residues. CDR1 MDHEN and CDR2 SYDVKM come from the germline V gene.

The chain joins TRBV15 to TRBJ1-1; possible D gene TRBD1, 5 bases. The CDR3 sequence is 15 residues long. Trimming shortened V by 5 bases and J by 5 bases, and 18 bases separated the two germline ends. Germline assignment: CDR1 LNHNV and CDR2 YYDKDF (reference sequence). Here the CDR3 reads CATSAGSRVGTEAFF. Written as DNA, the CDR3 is TGTGCCACCAGCGCTGGAAGCAGGGTTGGGACTGAAGCTTTCTTT.

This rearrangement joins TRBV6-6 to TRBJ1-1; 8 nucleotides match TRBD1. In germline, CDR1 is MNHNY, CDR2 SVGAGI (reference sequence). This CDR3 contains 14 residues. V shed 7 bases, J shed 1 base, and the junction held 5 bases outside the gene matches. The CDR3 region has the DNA TGTGCCAGCACCTTAGGACAGGGGAACACTGAAGCTTTCTTT. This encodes CASTLGQGNTEAFF.

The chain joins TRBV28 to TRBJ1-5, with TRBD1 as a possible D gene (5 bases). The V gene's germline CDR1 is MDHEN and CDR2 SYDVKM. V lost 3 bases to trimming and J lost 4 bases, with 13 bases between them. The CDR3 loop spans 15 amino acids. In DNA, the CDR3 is TGTGCCAGCAGTTTCCCAGGGTCAGGGAATCAGCCCCAGCATTTT. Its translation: CASSFPGSGNQPQHF.

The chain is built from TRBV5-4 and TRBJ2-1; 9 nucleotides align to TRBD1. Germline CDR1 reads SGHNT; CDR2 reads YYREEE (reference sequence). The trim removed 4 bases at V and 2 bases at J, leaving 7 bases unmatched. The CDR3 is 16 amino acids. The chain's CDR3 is CASSRTGVGPYNEQFF. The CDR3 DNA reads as TGTGCCAGCAGCCGGACAGGGGTCGGGCCCTACAATGAGCAGTTCTTC. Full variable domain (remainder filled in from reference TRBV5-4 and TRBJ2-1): ETGVTQSPTHLIKTRGQQVTLRCSSQSGHNTVSWYQQALGQGPQFIFQYYREEENGRGNFPPRFSGLQFPNYSSELNVNALELDDSALYLCASSRTGVGPYNEQFFGPGTRLTVL.

This CDR3 is CASSPRTASPPEQYF. The CDR3 DNA sequence: TGTGCCAGCAGCCCAAGGACAGCCTCTCCCCCGGAGCAGTACTTC. The chain recombines TRBV7-9 with TRBJ2-7; the D gene is possibly TRBD1 (6 bases). Germline lookup yields CDR1 SEHNR and CDR2 FQNEAQ (reference sequence). Deletions cut 5 bases from V and 7 bases from J, with 21 bases between. This CDR3 comprises 15 residues.

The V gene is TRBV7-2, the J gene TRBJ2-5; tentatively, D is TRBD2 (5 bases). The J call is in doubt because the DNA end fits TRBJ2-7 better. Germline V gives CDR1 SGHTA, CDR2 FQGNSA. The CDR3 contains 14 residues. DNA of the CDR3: TGTGCCAGCAGCTTAGTGGGAGCGCCATACGAGCAGTACTTC. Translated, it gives CASSLVGAPYEQYF.

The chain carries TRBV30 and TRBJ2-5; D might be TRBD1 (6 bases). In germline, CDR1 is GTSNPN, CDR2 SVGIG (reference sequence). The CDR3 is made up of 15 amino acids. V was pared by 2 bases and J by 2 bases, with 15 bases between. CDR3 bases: TGTGCCTGGAGTCCCGAGCGGCAGGGGCAAGAGACCCAGTACTTC. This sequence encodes CAWSPERQGQETQYF.

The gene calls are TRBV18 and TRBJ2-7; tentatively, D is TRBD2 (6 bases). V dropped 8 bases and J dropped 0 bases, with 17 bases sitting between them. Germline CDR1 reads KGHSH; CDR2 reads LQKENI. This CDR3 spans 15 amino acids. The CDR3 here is CASALGSGPSYEQYF. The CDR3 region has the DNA TGTGCCAGCGCTTTAGGTAGCGGCCCCTCCTACGAGCAGTACTTC. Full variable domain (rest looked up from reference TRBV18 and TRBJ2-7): NAGVMQNPRHLVRRRGQEARLRCSPMKGHSHVYWYRQLPEEGLKFMVYLQKENIIDESGMPKERFSAEFPKEGPSILRIQQVVRGDSAAYFCASALGSGPSYEQYFGPGTRLTVT.

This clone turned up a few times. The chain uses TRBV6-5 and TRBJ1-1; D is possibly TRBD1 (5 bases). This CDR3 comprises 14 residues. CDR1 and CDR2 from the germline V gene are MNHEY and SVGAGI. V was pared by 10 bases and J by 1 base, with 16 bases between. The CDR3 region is CATNGGLGNTEAFF. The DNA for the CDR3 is TGTGCCACTAATGGGGGGTTGGGGAACACTGAAGCTTTCTTT.

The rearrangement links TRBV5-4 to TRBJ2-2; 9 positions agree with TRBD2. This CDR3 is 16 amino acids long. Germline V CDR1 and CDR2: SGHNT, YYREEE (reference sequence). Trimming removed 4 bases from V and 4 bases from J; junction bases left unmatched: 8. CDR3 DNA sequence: TGTGCCAGCAGCGACCCTAGCGGGACGGCCACCGGGGAGCTGTTTTTT. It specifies CASSDPSGTATGELFF.

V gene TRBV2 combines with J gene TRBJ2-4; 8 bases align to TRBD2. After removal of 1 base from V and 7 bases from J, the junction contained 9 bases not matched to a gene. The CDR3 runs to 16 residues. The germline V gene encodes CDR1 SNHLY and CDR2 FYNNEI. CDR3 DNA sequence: TGTGCCAGCAGTGAAGAGCGTATAACGGGAGGGAACATTCAGTACTTC. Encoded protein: CASSEERITGGNIQYF.

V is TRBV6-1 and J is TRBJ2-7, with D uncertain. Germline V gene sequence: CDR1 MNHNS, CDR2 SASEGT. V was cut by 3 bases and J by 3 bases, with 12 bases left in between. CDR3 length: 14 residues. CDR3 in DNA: TGTGCCAGCAGTGATTCGGCAGGCGTCTACGAGCAGTACTTC. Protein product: CASSDSAGVYEQYF.